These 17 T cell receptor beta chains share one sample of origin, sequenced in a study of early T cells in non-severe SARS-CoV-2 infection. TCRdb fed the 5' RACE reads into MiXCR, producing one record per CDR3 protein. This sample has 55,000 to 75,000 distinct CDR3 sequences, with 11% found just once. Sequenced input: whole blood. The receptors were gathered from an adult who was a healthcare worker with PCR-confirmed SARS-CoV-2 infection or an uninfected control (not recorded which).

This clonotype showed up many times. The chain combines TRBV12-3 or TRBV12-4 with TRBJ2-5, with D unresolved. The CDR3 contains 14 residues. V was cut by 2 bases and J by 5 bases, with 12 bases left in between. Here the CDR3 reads CASSLPRPGETQYF. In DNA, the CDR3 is TGTGCCAGCAGTTTACCCAGACCGGGCGAGACCCAGTACTTC.

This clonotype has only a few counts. The CDR3 DNA sequence: TGTGCCAGCAATTGGGGGGCCAAGAATGAGCAGTTCTTC. Residues: CASNWGAKNEQFF. This chain links TRBV28 with TRBJ2-1; D tentatively fits TRBD1 or TRBD2 (6 bases each). The CDR3 covers 13 residues. Trimming left V 7 bases short and J 7 bases short, with 14 bases between. The germline CDR1 and CDR2 sequences are MDHEN and SYDVKM.

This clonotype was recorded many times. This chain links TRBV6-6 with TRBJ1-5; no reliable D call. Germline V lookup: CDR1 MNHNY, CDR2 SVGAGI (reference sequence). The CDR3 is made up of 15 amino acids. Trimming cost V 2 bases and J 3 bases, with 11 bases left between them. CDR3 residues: CASSYPQRVNQPQHF. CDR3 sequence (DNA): TGTGCCAGCAGTTACCCACAGAGAGTCAATCAGCCCCAGCATTTT.

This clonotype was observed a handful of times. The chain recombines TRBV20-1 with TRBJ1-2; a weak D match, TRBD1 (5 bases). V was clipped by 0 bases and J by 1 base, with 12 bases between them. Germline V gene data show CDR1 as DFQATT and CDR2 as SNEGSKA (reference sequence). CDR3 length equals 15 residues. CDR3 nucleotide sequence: TGCAGTGCTAGAGACAGGGATACTTATAACTATGGCTACACCTTC. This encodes CSARDRDTYNYGYTF.

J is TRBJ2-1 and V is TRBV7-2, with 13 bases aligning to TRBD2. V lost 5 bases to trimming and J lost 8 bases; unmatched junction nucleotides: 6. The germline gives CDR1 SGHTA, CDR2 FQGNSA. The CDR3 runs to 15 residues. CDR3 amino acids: CASSRPGLAGYEQFF. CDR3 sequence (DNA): TGTGCCAGCAGCCGGCCGGGACTAGCGGGATATGAGCAGTTCTTC.

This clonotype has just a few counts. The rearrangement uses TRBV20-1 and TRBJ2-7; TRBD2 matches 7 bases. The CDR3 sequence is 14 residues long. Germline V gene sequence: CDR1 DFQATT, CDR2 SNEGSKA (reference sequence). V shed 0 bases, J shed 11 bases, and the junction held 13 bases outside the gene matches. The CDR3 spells CSAREPSGRAHEYF. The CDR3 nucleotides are TGCAGTGCTAGAGAACCTAGCGGTAGGGCCCACGAGTACTTC.

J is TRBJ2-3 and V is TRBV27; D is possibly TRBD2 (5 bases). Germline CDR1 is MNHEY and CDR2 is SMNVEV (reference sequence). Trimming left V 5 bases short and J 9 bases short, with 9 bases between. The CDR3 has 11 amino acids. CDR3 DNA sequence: TGTGCCAGCAGTGGGAGTTTCACGCAGTATTTT. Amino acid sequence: CASSGSFTQYF.

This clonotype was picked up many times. This chain's CDR3 is CASSLEGPGNEQFF. CDR3 bases: TGCGCCAGCAGCTTGGAAGGGCCAGGTAATGAGCAGTTCTTC. The V gene is TRBV5-1, the J gene TRBJ2-1; D call uncertain. The CDR3 runs 14 residues. From germline, CDR1 is SGHRS and CDR2 YFSETQ. V was shortened by 0 bases and J by 7 bases, with 11 bases between the two germline ends.

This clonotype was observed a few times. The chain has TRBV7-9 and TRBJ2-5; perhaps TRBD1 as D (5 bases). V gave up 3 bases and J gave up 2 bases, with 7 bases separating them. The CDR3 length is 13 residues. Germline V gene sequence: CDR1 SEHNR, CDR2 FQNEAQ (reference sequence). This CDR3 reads CASSLNRQETQYF. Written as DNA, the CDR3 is TGTGCCAGCAGCTTGAACAGGCAAGAGACCCAGTACTTC.

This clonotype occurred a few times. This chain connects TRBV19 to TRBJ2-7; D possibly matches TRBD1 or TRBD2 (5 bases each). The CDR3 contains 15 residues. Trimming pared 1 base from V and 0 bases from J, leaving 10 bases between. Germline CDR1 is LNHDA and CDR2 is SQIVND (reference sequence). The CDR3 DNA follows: TGTGCCAGTAGTATAGGAGGGGCCCACTCCTACGAGCAGTACTTC. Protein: CASSIGGAHSYEQYF. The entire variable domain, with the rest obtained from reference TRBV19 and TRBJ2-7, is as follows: DGGITQSPKYLFRKEGQNVTLSCEQNLNHDAMYWYRQDPGQGLRLIYYSQIVNDFQKGDIAEGYSVSREKKESFPLTVTSAQKNPTAFYLCASSIGGAHSYEQYFGPGTRLTVT.

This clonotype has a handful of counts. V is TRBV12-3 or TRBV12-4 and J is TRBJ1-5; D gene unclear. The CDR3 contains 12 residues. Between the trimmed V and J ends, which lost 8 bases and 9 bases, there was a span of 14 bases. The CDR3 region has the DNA TGTGCCAGCGCCGTGGGTCCCGGGCCCCAGCATTTT. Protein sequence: CASAVGPGPQHF.

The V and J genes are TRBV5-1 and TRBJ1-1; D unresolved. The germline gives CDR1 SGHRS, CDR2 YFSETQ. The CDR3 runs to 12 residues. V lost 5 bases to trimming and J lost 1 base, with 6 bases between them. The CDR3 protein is CASRVGNTEAFF. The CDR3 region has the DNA TGCGCCAGCAGAGTAGGGAACACTGAAGCTTTCTTT.

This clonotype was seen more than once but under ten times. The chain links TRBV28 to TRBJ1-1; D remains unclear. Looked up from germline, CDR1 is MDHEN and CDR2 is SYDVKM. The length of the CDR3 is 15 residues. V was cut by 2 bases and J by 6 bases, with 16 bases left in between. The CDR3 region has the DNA TGTGCCAGCAGTTTACTTCGCAGGTCAAGGTCTGAAGCTTTCTTT. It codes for CASSLLRRSRSEAFF.

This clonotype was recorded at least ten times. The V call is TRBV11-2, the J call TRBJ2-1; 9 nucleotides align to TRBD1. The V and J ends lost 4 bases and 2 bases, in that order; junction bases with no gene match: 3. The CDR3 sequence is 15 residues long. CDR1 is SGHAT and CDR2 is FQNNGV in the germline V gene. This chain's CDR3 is CASSSRDRAYNEQFF. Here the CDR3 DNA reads TGTGCCAGCAGCTCCCGGGACAGGGCCTACAATGAGCAGTTCTTC.

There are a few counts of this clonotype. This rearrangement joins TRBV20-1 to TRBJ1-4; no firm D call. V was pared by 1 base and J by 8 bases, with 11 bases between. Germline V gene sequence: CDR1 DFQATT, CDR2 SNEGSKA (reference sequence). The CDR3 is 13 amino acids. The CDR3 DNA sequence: TGCAGTGCTAGAGTGCGGGCAAGGGAAAAACTGTTTTTT. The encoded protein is CSARVRAREKLFF.

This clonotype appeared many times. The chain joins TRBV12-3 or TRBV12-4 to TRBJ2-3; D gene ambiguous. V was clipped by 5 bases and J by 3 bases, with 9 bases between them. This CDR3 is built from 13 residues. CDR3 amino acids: CASSPRGTDTQYF. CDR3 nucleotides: TGTGCCAGCAGTCCCCGCGGTACAGATACGCAGTATTTT.

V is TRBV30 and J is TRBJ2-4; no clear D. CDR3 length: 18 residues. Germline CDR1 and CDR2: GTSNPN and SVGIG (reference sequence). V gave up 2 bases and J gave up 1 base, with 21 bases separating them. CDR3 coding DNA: TGTGCCTGGAGTTCAGACCTGACGCGAGTGGCTGCCAAAAACATTCAGTACTTC. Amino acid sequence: CAWSSDLTRVAAKNIQYF.